The present T cell receptor beta chain was sequenced within a study of OX40 agonist ivuxolimab in advanced cancers. Per the germline V gene, CDR1 is SGHVS and CDR2 is FNYEAQ. Between the trimmed V and J ends, which lost 5 bases and 9 bases, there was a span of 14 bases. This CDR3 spans 13 amino acids. A word on this clone: Antigen specificity is unknown.

General study findings and limits: Blood T cells, both CD4+ and CD8+, expanded clonally by week 6 at 0.1 to 3.0 mg/kg.

Repertoires were generated with immunoSEQ multiplex PCR, while TCRdb's copy carries only in-frame clones and drops some. The sample has more than 60,000 clones; 85% to 95% are singletons. Autoimmune disease history or systemic immunosuppression barred patients. The sequence derives from an adult with an advanced solid tumor such as melanoma, head and neck, liver or kidney cancer. The sample consisted of CD4+ or CD8+ T cells sorted from blood, taken in a trial of the OX40 agonist ivuxolimab. The V gene is TRBV7-6, the J gene TRBJ2-1; no clear D gene. The CDR3 reads CASSPPGVSEQFF. The CDR3 nucleotides read TGTGCCAGCAGCCCCCCCGGAGTCAGTGAGCAGTTCTTC.